The 7 T cell receptor beta chains reported below all come from one sample, sequenced in a study of blood T cell repertoires in COVID-19. Some clones are missing from TCRdb's copy, which holds only in-frame ones; the method was immunoSEQ multiplex PCR. The data show 200,000 to 250,000 clones, 65% to 85% seen once. Material: peripheral blood. All receptors come from a human donor in a cohort sampled during active COVID-19.

The chain combines TRBV11-2 with TRBJ2-3, with TRBD2 identical over 12 bases. V lost 2 bases to trimming and J lost 10 bases; unmatched junction nucleotides: 13. CDR1 SGHAT and CDR2 FQNNGV come from the germline V gene. The CDR3 has 17 amino acids. CDR3 amino acids: CASSLQFGLAGGNAQYF. The CDR3 region has the DNA TGTGCCAGCAGCTTACAGTTCGGGCTAGCGGGAGGGAATGCGCAGTATTTT.

This chain uses TRBV6-5 with TRBJ1-1, with 7 bases aligning to TRBD1. Looked up from germline, CDR1 is MNHEY and CDR2 is SVGAGI. The CDR3 is 15 amino acids. With V trimmed by 6 bases and J by 0 bases, 7 bases remained unmatched. CDR3 sequence (DNA): TGTGCCAGCAGGACCGGGACAGCTATGAACACTGAAGCTTTCTTT. It yields the protein CASRTGTAMNTEAFF.

The chain uses TRBV10-3 and TRBJ2-7; the match to TRBD1 covers 7 bases. The CDR3 loop spans 15 amino acids. The germline gives CDR1 ENHRY, CDR2 SYGVKD. Trimming removed 6 bases from V and 0 bases from J; junction bases left unmatched: 8. The chain's CDR3 is CAISRGQVSSYEQYF. CDR3 DNA: TGTGCCATCAGCCGTGGACAGGTGAGCTCCTACGAGCAGTACTTC.

This chain links TRBV5-1 with TRBJ2-3, with TRBD2 identical over 7 bases. There are 13 residues in the CDR3. V lost 4 bases to trimming and J lost 3 bases; unmatched junction nucleotides: 2. Looked up from germline, CDR1 is SGHRS and CDR2 is YFSETQ. Here the CDR3 reads CASSREGTDTQYF. In DNA form, the CDR3 reads TGCGCCAGCAGCAGGGAGGGGACAGATACGCAGTATTTT.

The chain combines TRBV20-1 with TRBJ2-3; possible D gene TRBD1, 5 bases. The CDR3 consists of 11 residues. V was shortened by 6 bases and J by 6 bases, with 10 bases between the two germline ends. Germline values: CDR1 DFQATT, CDR2 SNEGSKA (reference sequence). Here the CDR3 DNA reads TGCAGTGCCTATCAGGGTGATACGCAGTATTTT. It yields the protein CSAYQGDTQYF.

The genes are TRBV7-9 and TRBJ2-7, with 8 bases matching TRBD1. The CDR3 sequence is 15 residues long. Germline CDR1 is SEHNR and CDR2 is FQNEAQ (reference sequence). The V gene end was trimmed by 5 bases and the J gene end by 6 bases; junction bases not matched to a gene: 12. CDR3 protein: CASSPPGQVTREQYF. The CDR3 nucleotides are TGTGCCAGCAGCCCTCCGGGACAGGTAACTCGCGAGCAGTACTTC.

On this clone: One junction end does not reproduce the germline sequence, and a read error may be involved. The CDR3 loop reads CASSLSGAGGQEQFF. The CDR3 DNA follows: TGTGCTAGCAGCTTATCAGGAGCGGGAGGGCAGGAGCAGTTCTTC. The chain combines TRBV7-7 with TRBJ2-1, with 10 bases fitting TRBD2. This CDR3 region has 15 residues. The germline gives CDR1 SSHAT, CDR2 FNYEAQ (reference sequence).